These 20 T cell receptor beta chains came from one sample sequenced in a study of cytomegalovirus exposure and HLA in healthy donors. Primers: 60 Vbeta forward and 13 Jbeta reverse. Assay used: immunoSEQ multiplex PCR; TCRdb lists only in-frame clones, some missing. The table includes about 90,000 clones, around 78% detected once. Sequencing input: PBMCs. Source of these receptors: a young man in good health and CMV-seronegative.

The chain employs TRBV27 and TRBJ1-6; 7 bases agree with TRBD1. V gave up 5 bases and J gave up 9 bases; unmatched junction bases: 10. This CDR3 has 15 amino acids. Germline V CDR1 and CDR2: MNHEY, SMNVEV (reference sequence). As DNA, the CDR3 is TGTGCCAGCAGTCCCCAACAGGGGAAGGTTTCACCCCTCCACTTT. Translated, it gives CASSPQQGKVSPLHF.

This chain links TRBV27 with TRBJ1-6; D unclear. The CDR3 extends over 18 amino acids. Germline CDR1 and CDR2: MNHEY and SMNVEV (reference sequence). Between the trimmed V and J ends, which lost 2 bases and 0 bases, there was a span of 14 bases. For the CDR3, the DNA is TGTGCCAGCAGTTTACAAGGAGGCAGCAGCTCCTATAATTCACCCCTCCACTTT. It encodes CASSLQGGSSSYNSPLHF.

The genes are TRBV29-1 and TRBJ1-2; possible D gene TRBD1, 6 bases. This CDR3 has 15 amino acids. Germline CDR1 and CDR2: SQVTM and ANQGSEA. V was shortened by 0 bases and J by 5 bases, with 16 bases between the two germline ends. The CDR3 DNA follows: TGCAGCGTTGAAGATTCTTGGCAGGGGAAATATGGCTACACCTTC. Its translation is CSVEDSWQGKYGYTF.

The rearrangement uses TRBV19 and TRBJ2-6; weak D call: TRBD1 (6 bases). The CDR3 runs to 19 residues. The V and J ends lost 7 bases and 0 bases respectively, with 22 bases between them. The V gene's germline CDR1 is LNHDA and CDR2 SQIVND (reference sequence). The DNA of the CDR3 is TGTGCCAGTACACGGAGAGGGACAAAAGGTCCCTCTGGGGCCAACGTCCTGACTTTC. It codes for CASTRRGTKGPSGANVLTF.

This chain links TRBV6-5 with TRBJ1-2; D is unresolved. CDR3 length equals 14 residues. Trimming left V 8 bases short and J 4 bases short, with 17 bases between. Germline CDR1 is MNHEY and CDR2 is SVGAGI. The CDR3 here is CASRGGTKFYGYTF. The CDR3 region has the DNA TGTGCCAGCCGGGGTGGCACGAAATTCTATGGCTACACCTTC.

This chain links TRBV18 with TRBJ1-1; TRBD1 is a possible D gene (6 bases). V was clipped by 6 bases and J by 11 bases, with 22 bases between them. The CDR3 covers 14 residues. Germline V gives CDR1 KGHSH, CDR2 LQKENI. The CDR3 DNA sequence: TGTGCCAGCTCCCAGAACGGACAGCCACGGGGTGCTTTCTTT. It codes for CASSQNGQPRGAFF.

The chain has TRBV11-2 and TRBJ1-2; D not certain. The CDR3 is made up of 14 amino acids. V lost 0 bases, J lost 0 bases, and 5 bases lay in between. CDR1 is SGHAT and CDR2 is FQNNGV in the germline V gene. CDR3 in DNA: TGTGCCAGCAGCTTAGACAGCGCTAACTATGGCTACACCTTC. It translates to CASSLDSANYGYTF.

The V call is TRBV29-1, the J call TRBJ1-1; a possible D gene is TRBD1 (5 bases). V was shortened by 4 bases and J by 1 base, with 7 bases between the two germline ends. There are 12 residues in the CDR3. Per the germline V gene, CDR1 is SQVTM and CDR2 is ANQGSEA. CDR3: CSVAGGNTEAFF. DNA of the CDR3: TGCAGCGTTGCGGGGGGGAACACTGAAGCTTTCTTT. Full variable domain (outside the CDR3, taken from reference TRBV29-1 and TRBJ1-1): SAVISQKPSRDICQRGTSLTIQCQVDSQVTMMFWYRQQPGQSLTLIATANQGSEATYESGFVIDKFPISRPNLTFSTLTVSNMSPEDSSIYLCSVAGGNTEAFFGQGTRLTVV.

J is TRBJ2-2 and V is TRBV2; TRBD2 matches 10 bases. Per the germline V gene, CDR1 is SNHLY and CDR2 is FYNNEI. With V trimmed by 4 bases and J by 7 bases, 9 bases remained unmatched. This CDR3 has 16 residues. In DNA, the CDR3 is TGTGCCAGCAGTGCCTCGGGGGCTAGCGGGGGCGGGGAGCTGTTTTTT. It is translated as CASSASGASGGGELFF.

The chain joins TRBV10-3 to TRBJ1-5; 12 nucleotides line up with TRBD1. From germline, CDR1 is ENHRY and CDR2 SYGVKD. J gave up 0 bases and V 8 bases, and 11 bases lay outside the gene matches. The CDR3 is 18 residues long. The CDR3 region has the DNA TGTGCCATCGGGGCCGGGACAGGGGGCCTTTATAGCAATCAGCCCCAGCATTTT. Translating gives CAIGAGTGGLYSNQPQHF.

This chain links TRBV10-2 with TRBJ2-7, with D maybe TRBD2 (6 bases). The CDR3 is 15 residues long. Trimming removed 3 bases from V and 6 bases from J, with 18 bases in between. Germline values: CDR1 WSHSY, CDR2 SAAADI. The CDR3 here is CASSDPGTARGEQYV. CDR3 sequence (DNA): TGCGCCAGCAGTGACCCAGGGACTGCTAGAGGCGAGCAGTACGTC.

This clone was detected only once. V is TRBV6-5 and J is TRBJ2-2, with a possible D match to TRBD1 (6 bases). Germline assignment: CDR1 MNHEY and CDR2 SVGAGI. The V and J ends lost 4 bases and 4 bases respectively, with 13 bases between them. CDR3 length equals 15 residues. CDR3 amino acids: CASSSGAPSTGELFF. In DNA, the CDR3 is TGTGCCAGCAGTTCAGGGGCGCCGAGCACCGGGGAGCTGTTTTTT.

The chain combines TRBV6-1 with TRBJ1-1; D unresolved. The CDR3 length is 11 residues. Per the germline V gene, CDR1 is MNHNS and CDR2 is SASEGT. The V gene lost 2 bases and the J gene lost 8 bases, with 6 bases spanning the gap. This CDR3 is CASSELFEAFF. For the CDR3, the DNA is TGTGCCAGCAGTGAACTTTTCGAAGCTTTCTTT.

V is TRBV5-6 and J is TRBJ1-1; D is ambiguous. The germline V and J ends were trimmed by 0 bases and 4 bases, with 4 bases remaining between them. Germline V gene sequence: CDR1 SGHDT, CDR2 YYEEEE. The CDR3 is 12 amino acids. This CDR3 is CASSLASTEAFF. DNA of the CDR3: TGTGCCAGCAGCTTGGCCTCCACTGAAGCTTTCTTT.

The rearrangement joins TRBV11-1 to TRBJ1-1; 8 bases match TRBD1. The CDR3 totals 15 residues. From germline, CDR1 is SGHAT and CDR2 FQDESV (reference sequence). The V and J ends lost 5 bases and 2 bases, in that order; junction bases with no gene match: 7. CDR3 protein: CASSHRTGRNTEAFF. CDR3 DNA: TGTGCCAGCAGCCATCGGACAGGGCGAAACACTGAAGCTTTCTTT.

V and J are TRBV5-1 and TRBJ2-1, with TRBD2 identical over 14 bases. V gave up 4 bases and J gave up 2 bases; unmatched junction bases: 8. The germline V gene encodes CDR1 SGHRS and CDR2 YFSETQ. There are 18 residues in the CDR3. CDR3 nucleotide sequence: TGCGCCAGCAGCGCGACGGGACTAGCGGGGGTCACCTACAATGAGCAGTTCTTC. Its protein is CASSATGLAGVTYNEQFF.

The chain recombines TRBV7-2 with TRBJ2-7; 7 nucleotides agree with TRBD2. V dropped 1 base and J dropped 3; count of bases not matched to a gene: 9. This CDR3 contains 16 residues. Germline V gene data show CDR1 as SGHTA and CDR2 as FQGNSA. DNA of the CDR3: TGTGCCAGCAGCTTAGGAGGAGCGGGGAGCTACTACGAGCAGTACTTC. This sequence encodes CASSLGGAGSYYEQYF.

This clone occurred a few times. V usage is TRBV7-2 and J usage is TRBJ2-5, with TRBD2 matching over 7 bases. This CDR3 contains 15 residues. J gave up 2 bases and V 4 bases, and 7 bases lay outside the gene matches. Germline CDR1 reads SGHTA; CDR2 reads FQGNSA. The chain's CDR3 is CASSYLRRGQETQYF. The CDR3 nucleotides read TGTGCCAGCAGCTACCTCAGGCGGGGGCAAGAGACCCAGTACTTC.

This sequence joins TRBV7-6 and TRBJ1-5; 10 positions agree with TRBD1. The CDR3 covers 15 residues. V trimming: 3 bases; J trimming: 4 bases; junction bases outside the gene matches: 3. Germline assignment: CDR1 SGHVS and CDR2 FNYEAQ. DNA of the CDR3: TGTGCCAGCAGCTTGGGGACAGGGGAAAATCAGCCCCAGCATTTT. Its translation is CASSLGTGENQPQHF.

CDR3 region: CASIGTNQAYEQYF. The CDR3 coding sequence is TGTGCCAGCATCGGGACTAACCAAGCCTACGAGCAGTACTTC. The rearrangement joins TRBV28 to TRBJ2-7, with 7 bases lining up with TRBD2. The ends lost 7 bases at V and 2 bases at J; junction bases unmatched: 8. The germline CDR1 and CDR2 sequences are MDHEN and SYDVKM. The CDR3 loop spans 14 amino acids.